The 2 T cell receptor beta chains presented below share a single source sample, sequenced in a study of blood T cells in healthy people across ages (dated by TCRdb to about 2015). The protocol used for the library was 5' RACE. Sequenced on an Illumina HiSeq 2500. The second PCR ran for roughly 7 to 12 cycles and used a J-beta primer mix along with a sample-barcoded 5' primer. TCRdb reanalyzed the raw reads on its own, using fastp at Q25 for trimming and MiXCR for clone calling, and kept in-frame beta chains. Each entry is one CDR3 protein sequence, shown with its most common DNA and genes. The sample data list 870,000 or so distinct CDR3 sequences, and around 26% of these were observed just once. Of the sample, around 15% is held by the ten largest clones. The sequenced sample consisted of blood. These receptors were taken from an elderly woman in good health.

This clonotype was found many times. The rearrangement joins TRBV6-5 to TRBJ2-7; 7 bases map to TRBD1. CDR1 MNHEY and CDR2 SVGAGI come from the germline V gene. V lost 5 bases to trimming and J lost 6 bases; unmatched junction nucleotides: 10. CDR3 length: 14 residues. For the CDR3, the DNA is TGTGCCAGCAGTCTACTCCGGGACAGCGGCGAGCAGTACTTC. Its protein is CASSLLRDSGEQYF.

This chain joins TRBV3-1 and TRBJ2-1; TRBD2 agrees at 7 bases. The CDR3 covers 14 residues. After removal of 5 bases from V and 5 bases from J, the junction contained 6 bases not matched to a gene. CDR1 and CDR2 from the germline V gene are LGHDT and YNNKEL (reference sequence). CDR3 amino acids: CASSGAGVNNEQFF. The CDR3 DNA sequence: TGTGCCAGCAGCGGGGCGGGAGTAAACAATGAGCAGTTCTTC.